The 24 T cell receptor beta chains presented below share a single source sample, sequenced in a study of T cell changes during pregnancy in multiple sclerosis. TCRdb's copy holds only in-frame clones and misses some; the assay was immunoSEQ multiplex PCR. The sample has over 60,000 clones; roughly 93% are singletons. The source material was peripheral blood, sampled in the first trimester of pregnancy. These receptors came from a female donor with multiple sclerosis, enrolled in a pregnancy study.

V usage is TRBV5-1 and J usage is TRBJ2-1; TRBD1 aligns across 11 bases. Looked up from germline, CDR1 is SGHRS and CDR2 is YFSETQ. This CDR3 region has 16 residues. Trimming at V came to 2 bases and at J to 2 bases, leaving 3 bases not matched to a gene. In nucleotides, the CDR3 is TGCGCCAGCAGCTTCGGACAGGGGGCGGCCTACAATGAGCAGTTCTTC. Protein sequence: CASSFGQGAAYNEQFF. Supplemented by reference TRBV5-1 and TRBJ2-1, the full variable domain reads KAGVTQTPRYLIKTRGQQVTLSCSPISGHRSVSWYQQTPGQGLQFLFEYFSETQRNKGNFPGRFSGRQFSNSRSEMNVSTLELGDSALYLCASSFGQGAAYNEQFFGPGTRLTVL.

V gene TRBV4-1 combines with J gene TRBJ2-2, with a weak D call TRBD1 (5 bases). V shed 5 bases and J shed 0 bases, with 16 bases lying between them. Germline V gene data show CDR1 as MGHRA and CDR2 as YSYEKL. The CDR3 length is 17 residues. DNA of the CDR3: TGCGCCAGCAGCTCTCGTACATTCAGGGCGAACACCGGGGAGCTGTTTTTT. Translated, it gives CASSSRTFRANTGELFF.

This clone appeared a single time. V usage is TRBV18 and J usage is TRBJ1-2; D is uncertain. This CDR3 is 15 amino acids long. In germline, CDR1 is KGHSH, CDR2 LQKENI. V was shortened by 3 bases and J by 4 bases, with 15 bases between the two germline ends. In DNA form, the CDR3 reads TGTGCCAGCTCACCGGATCGCGTGGGAGGCTATGGCTACACCTTC. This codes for CASSPDRVGGYGYTF.

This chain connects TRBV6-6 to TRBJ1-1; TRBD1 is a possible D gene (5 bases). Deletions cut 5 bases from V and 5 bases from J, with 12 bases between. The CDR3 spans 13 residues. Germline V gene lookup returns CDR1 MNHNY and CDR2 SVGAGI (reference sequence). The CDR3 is CASSGGVWTEAFF. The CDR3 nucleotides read TGTGCCAGCAGTGGGGGGGTGTGGACTGAAGCTTTCTTT.

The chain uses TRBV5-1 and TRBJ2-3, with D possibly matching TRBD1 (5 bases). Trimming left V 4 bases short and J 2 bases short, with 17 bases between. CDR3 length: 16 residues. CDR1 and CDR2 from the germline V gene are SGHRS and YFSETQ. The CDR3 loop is CASSLTQGSSTDTQYF. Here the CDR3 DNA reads TGCGCCAGCAGCCTCACCCAGGGATCCTCCACAGATACGCAGTATTTT.

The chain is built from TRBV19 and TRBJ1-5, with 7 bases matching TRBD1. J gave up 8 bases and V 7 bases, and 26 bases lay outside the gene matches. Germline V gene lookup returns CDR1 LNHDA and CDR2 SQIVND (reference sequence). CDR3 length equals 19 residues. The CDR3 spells CASITTILGQDIFGEPQHF. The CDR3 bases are TGTGCCAGTATTACCACCATCCTCGGACAGGACATATTCGGAGAGCCCCAGCATTTT.

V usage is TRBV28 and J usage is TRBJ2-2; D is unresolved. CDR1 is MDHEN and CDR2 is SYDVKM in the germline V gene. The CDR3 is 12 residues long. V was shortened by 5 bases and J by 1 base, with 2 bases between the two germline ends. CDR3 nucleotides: TGTGCCAGCAGTCGGAACACCGGGGAGCTGTTTTTT. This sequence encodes CASSRNTGELFF.

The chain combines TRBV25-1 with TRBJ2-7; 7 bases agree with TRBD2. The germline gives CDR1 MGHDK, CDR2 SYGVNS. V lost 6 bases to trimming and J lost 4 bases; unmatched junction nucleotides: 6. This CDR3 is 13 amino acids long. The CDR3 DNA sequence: TGTGCCAGCAGGCCCTCGGGGGGATACGAGCAGTACTTC. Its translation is CASRPSGGYEQYF.

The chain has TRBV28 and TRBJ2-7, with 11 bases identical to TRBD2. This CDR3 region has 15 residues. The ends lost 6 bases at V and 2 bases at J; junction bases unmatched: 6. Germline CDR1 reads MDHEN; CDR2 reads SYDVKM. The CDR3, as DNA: TGTGCCAGCAGCCAAGGGACTAGCGGTACCTACGAGCAGTACTTC. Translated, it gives CASSQGTSGTYEQYF.

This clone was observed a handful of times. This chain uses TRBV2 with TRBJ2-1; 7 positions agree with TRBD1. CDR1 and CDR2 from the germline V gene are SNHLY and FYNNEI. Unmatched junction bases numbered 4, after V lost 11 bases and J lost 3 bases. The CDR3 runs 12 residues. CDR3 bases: TGTGCCGGACAGGACAGCTACAATGAGCAGTTCTTC. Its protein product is CAGQDSYNEQFF.

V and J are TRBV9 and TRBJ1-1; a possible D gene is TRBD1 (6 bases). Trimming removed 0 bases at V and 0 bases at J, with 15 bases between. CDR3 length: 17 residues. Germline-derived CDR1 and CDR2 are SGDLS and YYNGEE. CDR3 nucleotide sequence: TGTGCCAGCAGCGTAGCCCCGAGACAGGCGATGAACACTGAAGCTTTCTTT. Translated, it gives CASSVAPRQAMNTEAFF.

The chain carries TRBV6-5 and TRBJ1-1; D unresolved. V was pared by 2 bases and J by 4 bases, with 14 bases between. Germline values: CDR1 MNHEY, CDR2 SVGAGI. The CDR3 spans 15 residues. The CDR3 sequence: CASSYAGSVVTEAFF. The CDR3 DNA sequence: TGTGCCAGCAGTTACGCGGGATCAGTAGTCACTGAAGCTTTCTTT.

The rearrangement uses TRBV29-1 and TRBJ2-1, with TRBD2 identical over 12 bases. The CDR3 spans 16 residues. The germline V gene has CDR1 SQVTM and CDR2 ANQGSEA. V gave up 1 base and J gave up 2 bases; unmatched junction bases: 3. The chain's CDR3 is CSVEGLAGGTYNEQFF. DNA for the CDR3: TGCAGCGTTGAAGGCCTAGCGGGAGGGACCTACAATGAGCAGTTCTTC.

The chain's CDR3 is CASSENEYRNNQPQHF. DNA of the CDR3: TGTGCCAGCAGTGAAAATGAATACAGGAACAATCAGCCCCAGCATTTT. V is TRBV6-1 and J is TRBJ1-5, with D possibly being TRBD1 (5 bases). CDR3 length: 16 residues. Germline CDR1 and CDR2: MNHNS and SASEGT. V gave up 2 bases and J gave up 3 bases, with 14 bases separating them.

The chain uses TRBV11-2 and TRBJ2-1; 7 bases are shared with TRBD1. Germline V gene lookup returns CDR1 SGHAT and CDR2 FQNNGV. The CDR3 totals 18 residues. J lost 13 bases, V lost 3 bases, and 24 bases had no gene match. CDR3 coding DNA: TGTGCCAGCAGCTTTGGGACAGCTAATACTAAGGTCGGATTGTCTCAGTTCTTC. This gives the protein CASSFGTANTKVGLSQFF. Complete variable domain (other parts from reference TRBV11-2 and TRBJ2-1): EAGVAQSPRYKIIEKRQSVAFWCNPISGHATLYWYQQILGQGPKLLIQFQNNGVVDDSQLPKDRFSAERLKGVDSTLKIQPAKLEDSAVYLCASSFGTANTKVGLSQFFGPGTRLTVL.

In nucleotides, the CDR3 is TGTGCCAGCAGTTACACCGGGACTGGCGGATATGATACGCAGTATTTT. Its protein is CASSYTGTGGYDTQYF. V and J are TRBV7-2 and TRBJ2-3, with D possibly being TRBD2 (6 bases). Germline V gives CDR1 SGHTA, CDR2 FQGNSA. The CDR3 covers 16 residues. The ends were cut back, 6 bases at V and 6 bases at J, with 22 bases in the middle. Variable domain in full (rest from reference TRBV7-2 and TRBJ2-3): GAGVSQSPSNKVTEKGKDVELRCDPISGHTALYWYRQSLGQGLEFLIYFQGNSAPDKSGLPSDRFSAERTGGSVSTLTIQRTQQEDSAVYLCASSYTGTGGYDTQYFGPGTRLTVL.

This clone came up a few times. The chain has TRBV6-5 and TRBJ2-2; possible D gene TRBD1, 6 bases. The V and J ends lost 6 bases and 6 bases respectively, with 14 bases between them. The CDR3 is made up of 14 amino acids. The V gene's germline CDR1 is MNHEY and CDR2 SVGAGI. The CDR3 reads CASRTTGIAGELFF. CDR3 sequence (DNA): TGTGCCAGCAGAACTACAGGGATCGCCGGGGAGCTGTTTTTT.

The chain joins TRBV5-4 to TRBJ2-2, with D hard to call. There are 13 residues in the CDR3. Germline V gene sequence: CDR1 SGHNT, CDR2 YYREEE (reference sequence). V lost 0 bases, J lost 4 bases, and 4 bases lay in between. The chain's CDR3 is CASSLAGTGELFF. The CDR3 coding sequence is TGTGCCAGCAGCTTGGCCGGCACCGGGGAGCTGTTTTTT.

The CDR3 sequence is CASSPDRGLGSPLHF. The CDR3 nucleotides are TGTGCCAGCAGTCCTGACAGGGGTCTGGGATCACCCCTCCACTTT. The chain has TRBV2 and TRBJ1-6; 8 bases agree with TRBD1. The CDR3 runs to 15 residues. Germline CDR1 and CDR2: SNHLY and FYNNEI. V gave up 5 bases and J gave up 10 bases; unmatched junction bases: 10.

The CDR3 sequence: CASSPGQGTEAFF. The CDR3 DNA reads as TGTGCCAGCTCCCCCGGACAGGGCACTGAAGCTTTCTTT. V and J are TRBV18 and TRBJ1-1; 8 bases fit TRBD1. The CDR3 spans 13 residues. Germline CDR1 reads KGHSH; CDR2 reads LQKENI. With 6 bases clipped from V and 4 bases from J, the junction kept 4 bases outside the gene matches.

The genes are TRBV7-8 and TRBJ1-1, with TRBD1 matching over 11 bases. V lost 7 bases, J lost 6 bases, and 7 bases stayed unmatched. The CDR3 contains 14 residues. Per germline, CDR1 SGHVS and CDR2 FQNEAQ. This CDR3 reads CASTPDRGRSEAFF. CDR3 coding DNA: TGTGCCAGCACCCCGGACAGGGGGCGTTCTGAAGCTTTCTTT. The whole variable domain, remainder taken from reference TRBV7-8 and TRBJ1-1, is GAGVSQSPRYKVAKRGQDVALRCDPISGHVSLFWYQQALGQGPEFLTYFQNEAQLDKSGLPSDRFFAERPEGSVSTLKIQRTQQEDSAVYLCASTPDRGRSEAFFGQGTRLTVV.

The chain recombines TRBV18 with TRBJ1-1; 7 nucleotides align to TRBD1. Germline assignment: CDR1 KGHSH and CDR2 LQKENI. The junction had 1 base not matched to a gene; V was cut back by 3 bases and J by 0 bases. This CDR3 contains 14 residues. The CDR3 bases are TGTGCCAGCTCACCGGGACAGTTGAACACTGAAGCTTTCTTT. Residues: CASSPGQLNTEAFF.

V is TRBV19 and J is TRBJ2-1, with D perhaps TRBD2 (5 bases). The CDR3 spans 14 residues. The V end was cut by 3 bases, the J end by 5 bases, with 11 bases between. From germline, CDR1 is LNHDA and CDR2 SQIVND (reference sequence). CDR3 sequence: CASSIVDFDNEQFF. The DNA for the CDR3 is TGTGCCAGTAGTATCGTGGACTTCGACAATGAGCAGTTCTTC.

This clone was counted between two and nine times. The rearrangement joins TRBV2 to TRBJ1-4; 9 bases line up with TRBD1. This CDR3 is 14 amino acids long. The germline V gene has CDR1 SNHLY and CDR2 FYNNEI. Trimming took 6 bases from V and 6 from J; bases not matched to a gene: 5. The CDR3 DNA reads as TGTGCCAGCAGCTACAGGGGGCTTGATGAAAAACTGTTTTTT. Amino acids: CASSYRGLDEKLFF.